A selection of T cell receptor beta chains follows, all from one sample in a study of CD8 T cells in Susac syndrome. TCRdb redid the calling of the immunoSEQ multiplex PCR reads with MiXCR, one entry per CDR3 protein. Seen here are approximately 120,000 distinct CDR3 sequences, roughly 91% observed once, and the top ten hold about 0.14%. The sequenced sample was CD4+ T cells from PBMCs. The receptors originated from a human donor in good health. Each CDR3 is given with its conserved first and last residue. The order of the fields is D gene, CDR3 length, clone size, J gene, V gene, CDR3 protein, CDR3 DNA. D genes are given only for firm matches. Only some rows state a clone size, as once, few, many or a class for expanded clones.

>-|14|-|TRBJ2-1|TRBV4-2
CASSQPWERAEQFF
TGTGCCAGCAGCCAACCCTGGGAGCGGGCTGAGCAGTTCTTC
>TRBD1|16|-|TRBJ1-4|TRBV3-1
CASSQDGDRVLEKLFF
TGTGCCAGCAGCCAAGATGGGGACAGGGTCCTTGAAAAACTGTTTTTT
>-|15|-|TRBJ2-7|TRBV9
CASSVGGSARGEQYF
TGTGCCAGCAGCGTAGGCGGTTCGGCAAGGGGCGAGCAGTACTTC
>-|13|-|TRBJ2-7|TRBV19
CASNPGTTIEQYF
TGTGCCAGTAACCCCGGGACCACGATTGAGCAGTACTTC
>-|14|once|TRBJ1-1|TRBV14
CASSQAVGAPEAFF
TGTGCCAGCAGCCAAGCGGTGGGGGCACCTGAAGCTTTCTTT
>-|17|-|TRBJ2-3|TRBV7-2
CASRDFPRGQSTDTQYF
TGTGCCAGCAGGGATTTCCCTCGTGGACAGAGCACAGATACGCAGTATTTT
>-|13|-|TRBJ1-1|TRBV5-8
CASRIAAGTEAFF
TGTGCCAGCAGAATAGCGGCGGGGACTGAAGCTTTCTTT
>TRBD2|14|few|TRBJ2-7|TRBV3-1
CASSLSSGEYEQYF
TGTGCCAGCAGCCTATCTAGCGGGGAGTACGAGCAGTACTTC
>TRBD2|15|once|TRBJ2-1|TRBV27
CASSFGLAGADEQFF
TGTGCCAGCAGTTTTGGACTAGCGGGAGCCGATGAGCAGTTCTTC
>-|11|-|TRBJ2-5|TRBV2
CASAGQETQYF
TGTGCCAGTGCCGGGCAAGAGACCCAGTACTTC
>-|14|-|TRBJ2-3|TRBV4-3
CASSQETATDTQYF
TGCGCCAGCAGCCAAGAGACAGCAACAGATACGCAGTATTTT
>-|14|few|TRBJ1-1|TRBV15
CATSRVKGVEEAFF
TGTGCCACCAGCAGAGTGAAGGGAGTAGAGGAAGCTTTCTTT
>TRBD1|15|-|TRBJ1-2|TRBV5-1
CASSLDGQGRSGYTF
TGCGCCAGCAGCTTGGACGGACAGGGGCGTTCCGGCTACACCTTC
>-|17|-|TRBJ1-3|TRBV30
CAWSPPAGSFSGNTIYF
TGTGCCTGGAGTCCACCAGCAGGGTCCTTTTCGGGAAACACCATATATTTT
>-|12|-|TRBJ2-3|TRBV5-1
CASSLAPDTQYF
TGCGCCAGCAGCTTGGCCCCAGATACGCAGTATTTT
>-|15|-|TRBJ2-7|TRBV20-1
CSARGEETGHYEQYF
TGCAGTGCTAGAGGTGAGGAGACAGGTCACTACGAGCAGTACTTC
>TRBD1|14|-|TRBJ1-1|TRBV10-3
CAIISGTGSTEAFF
TGTGCCATCATCAGCGGGACAGGGAGCACTGAAGCTTTCTTT
>-|14|-|TRBJ2-5|TRBV7-2
CASSLRDKGETQYF
TGTGCCAGCAGCTTACGGGACAAAGGGGAGACCCAGTACTTC
>-|13|-|TRBJ2-7|TRBV27
CASSFGTAREQYF
TGTGCCAGCAGTTTCGGGACCGCGAGAGAGCAGTACTTC
>-|14|-|TRBJ1-4|TRBV7-9
CASSLGGGGEKLFF
TGTGCCAGCAGCTTAGGCGGGGGTGGTGAAAAACTGTTTTTT
>-|14|once|TRBJ1-1|TRBV12-3/TRBV12-4
CASRVTRSYSEAFF
TGTGCCAGCAGGGTTACGAGGAGTTATTCTGAAGCTTTCTTT
>-|18|-|TRBJ2-6|TRBV18
CASSPLPLSGSGANVLTF
TGTGCCAGCTCACCCTTGCCCCTTAGTGGCTCTGGGGCCAACGTCCTGACTTTC
>-|16|-|TRBJ2-2|TRBV7-2
CASSLVPGSNTGELFF
TGTGCCAGCAGCTTAGTACCCGGGTCGAACACCGGGGAGCTGTTTTTT
>TRBD1|17|-|TRBJ2-6|TRBV16
CASSHGQGNSGANVLTF
TGTGCCAGCAGCCACGGACAGGGGAACTCTGGGGCCAACGTCCTGACTTTC
>-|18|-|TRBJ2-2|TRBV7-2
CASSLVLVQGVNTGELFF
TGTGCCAGCAGCTTAGTTCTCGTCCAGGGAGTGAACACCGGGGAGCTGTTTTTT
>-|14|-|TRBJ1-6|TRBV5-4
CASSFWTSNSPLHF
TGTGCCAGCAGCTTCTGGACTTCGAATTCACCCCTCCACTTT
>TRBD1|11|-|TRBJ1-2|TRBV19
CASRAGGGYTF
TGTGCCAGCAGAGCAGGGGGCGGCTACACCTTC
>-|14|once|TRBJ1-4|TRBV29-1
CSVGGGGGQEKLFF
TGCAGCGTTGGGGGAGGAGGGGGACAAGAAAAACTGTTTTTT
>TRBD2|17|-|TRBJ2-5|TRBV3-1
CASSQDKRGGRGETQYF
TGTGCCAGCAGCCAAGATAAGCGGGGGGGCCGTGGAGAGACCCAGTACTTC
>-|15|-|TRBJ1-2|TRBV7-9
CASSVHRDKDYGYTF
TGTGCCAGCAGCGTCCACAGGGATAAAGACTATGGCTACACCTTC
>-|12|-|TRBJ1-1|TRBV28
CASLDSDTEAFF
TGTGCCAGCCTCGACAGCGACACTGAAGCTTTCTTT
>TRBD1|15|-|TRBJ2-1|TRBV5-4
CASSPDGTASNEQFF
TGTGCCAGCAGCCCAGACGGGACAGCTAGCAATGAGCAGTTCTTC
>-|15|-|TRBJ1-5|TRBV15
CATSREMTSNQPQHF
TGTGCCACCAGCAGAGAGATGACTAGCAATCAGCCCCAGCATTTT
>-|11|-|TRBJ1-2|TRBV20-1
CSATDGHGYTF
TGCAGTGCAACAGACGGTCATGGCTACACCTTC
>TRBD1|15|-|TRBJ2-7|TRBV12-3/TRBV12-4
CASSFGTGIEGEQYF
TGTGCCAGCAGTTTCGGGACAGGGATTGAGGGCGAGCAGTACTTC
>-|11|-|TRBJ2-1|TRBV12-3/TRBV12-4
CASSLRNEQFF
TGTGCCAGCAGTTTACGGAATGAGCAGTTCTTC
>TRBD1|14|-|TRBJ1-2|TRBV27
CASSPRQGARGYTF
TGTGCCAGCTCTCCGCGACAGGGGGCGAGGGGCTACACCTTC
>TRBD1|14|-|TRBJ2-1|TRBV5-6
CASSLRDSYNEQFF
TGTGCCAGCAGCTTACGGGACAGTTACAATGAGCAGTTCTTC
>-|16|-|TRBJ1-3|TRBV3-1
CASSPDTPHSGNTIYF
TGTGCCAGCAGCCCCGATACTCCGCACTCTGGAAACACCATATATTTT
>TRBD2|17|-|TRBJ2-1|TRBV2
CASSLGRTSGVGNEQFF
TGTGCCAGCAGTCTGGGACGGACTAGCGGGGTTGGGAATGAGCAGTTCTTC
>-|13|-|TRBJ2-2|TRBV6-6
CASTSLLHGELFF
TGTGCCAGCACCTCCCTACTCCACGGGGAGCTGTTTTTT
>-|18|few|TRBJ1-5|TRBV4-2
CASSQAKALKGSNQPQHF
TGTGCCAGCAGCCAAGCGAAGGCACTGAAAGGGAGCAATCAGCCCCAGCATTTT